These 31 T cell receptor beta chains share one sample of origin, sequenced in a study of chemoradiotherapy in HPV16-positive cancers. TCRdb's table, derived via immunoSEQ multiplex PCR, lists solely in-frame clones and lacks some. The sample shows 12,000 or so clones, around 81% of them seen only once. The sample was collected from a patient who underwent chemoradiotherapy. All receptors derive from a human donor with HPV-associated anogenital cancer.

CDR3 nucleotides: TGCGCCAGCAGCTTGCTTGGCGGGGGGCGAGTAATCGAGACCCAGTACTTC. Protein: CASSLLGGGRVIETQYF. This sequence joins TRBV5-1 and TRBJ2-5; the match to TRBD2 covers 8 bases. Germline trimming cut 1 base from V and 5 bases from J; bases unmatched to any gene: 13. CDR1 is SGHRS and CDR2 is YFSETQ in the germline V gene. The CDR3 contains 17 residues.

The chain is built from TRBV7-9 and TRBJ2-1; the D gene is possibly TRBD1 (6 bases). Trimming shortened V by 2 bases and J by 3 bases, and 11 bases separated the two germline ends. CDR3 length: 15 amino acids. Germline-derived CDR1 and CDR2 are SEHNR and FQNEAQ (reference sequence). CDR3 sequence: CASSLLGGHYNEQFF. In DNA, the CDR3 is TGTGCCAGCAGCTTACTAGGGGGACACTACAATGAGCAGTTCTTC.

V and J are TRBV5-1 and TRBJ2-3; TRBD1 matches at 8 bases. The germline gives CDR1 SGHRS, CDR2 YFSETQ. The CDR3 is made up of 17 amino acids. V lost 3 bases and J lost 7; bases outside the gene matches: 16. CDR3 bases: TGCGCCAGCAGCTCACAGGGGCAGGGGGCGCCTCCAAATACGCAGTATTTT. Protein product: CASSSQGQGAPPNTQYF. The variable domain in full, completed from reference TRBV5-1 and TRBJ2-3, reads KAGVTQTPRYLIKTRGQQVTLSCSPISGHRSVSWYQQTPGQGLQFLFEYFSETQRNKGNFPGRFSGRQFSNSRSEMNVSTLELGDSALYLCASSSQGQGAPPNTQYFGPGTRLTVL.

J is TRBJ1-3 and V is TRBV20-1; D not resolved. V was shortened by 2 bases and J by 4 bases, with 3 bases between the two germline ends. This CDR3 comprises 11 residues. Germline values: CDR1 DFQATT, CDR2 SNEGSKA (reference sequence). Written as DNA, the CDR3 is TGCAGTGCTAGAATCGGAAACACCATATATTTT. Translation gives CSARIGNTIYF.

This chain connects TRBV4-1 to TRBJ1-5; D is undetermined. Germline-derived CDR1 and CDR2 are MGHRA and YSYEKL. The CDR3 length is 19 residues. The ends were cut back, 1 base at V and 8 bases at J, with 27 bases in the middle. CDR3: CASSQGVVQRQFSVEPQHF. CDR3 coding DNA: TGCGCCAGCAGCCAAGGCGTGGTACAGCGGCAGTTCTCAGTCGAGCCCCAGCATTTT.

This chain joins TRBV5-1 and TRBJ2-3; 7 bases align to TRBD1. The V gene end was trimmed by 4 bases and the J gene end by 2 bases; junction bases not matched to a gene: 13. This CDR3 contains 17 residues. The germline V gene has CDR1 SGHRS and CDR2 YFSETQ. CDR3 sequence: CASSPTSGGPITDTQYF. CDR3 DNA: TGCGCCAGCAGCCCCACATCAGGGGGTCCCATCACAGATACGCAGTATTTT.

V usage is TRBV28 and J usage is TRBJ1-6; D is possibly TRBD1 (6 bases). Trimming took 7 bases from V and 4 from J, leaving 14 bases between them. The CDR3 has 15 residues. Germline CDR1 is MDHEN and CDR2 is SYDVKM. The CDR3 sequence: CASTPSRGYNSPLHF. DNA of the CDR3: TGTGCCAGCACCCCCAGTAGGGGGTATAATTCACCCCTCCACTTT.

This clone came up a few times. This chain links TRBV19 with TRBJ1-4, with 7 bases aligning to TRBD1. J gave up 6 bases and V 6 bases, and 4 bases lay outside the gene matches. Germline loops: CDR1 LNHDA, CDR2 SQIVND (reference sequence). This CDR3 spans 13 amino acids. Written as DNA, the CDR3 is TGTGCCAGTAGGCGAGGACAGGATGAAAAACTGTTTTTT. Amino acid sequence: CASRRGQDEKLFF. Looking up the rest from reference TRBV19 and TRBJ1-4 gives the full variable domain: DGGITQSPKYLFRKEGQNVTLSCEQNLNHDAMYWYRQDPGQGLRLIYYSQIVNDFQKGDIAEGYSVSREKKESFPLTVTSAQKNPTAFYLCASRRGQDEKLFFGSGTQLSVL.

DNA for the CDR3: TGTGCCAGCAGCCCATACCTCGCCCGCACTGAGCAGTTCTTC. It codes for CASSPYLARTEQFF. V usage is TRBV9 and J usage is TRBJ2-1; D call uncertain. There are 14 residues in the CDR3. Germline V gene lookup returns CDR1 SGDLS and CDR2 YYNGEE. The V and J ends lost 4 bases and 9 bases respectively, with 17 bases between them.

The count of this clone is one. The chain joins TRBV7-9 to TRBJ2-3; TRBD1 agrees at 8 bases. This CDR3 comprises 16 residues. Germline CDR1 SEHNR, CDR2 FQNEAQ (reference sequence). V shed 4 bases, J shed 0 bases, and the junction held 6 bases outside the gene matches. CDR3 protein: CASSYPTGASTDTQYF. The CDR3 bases are TGTGCCAGCAGCTACCCGACAGGGGCGAGCACAGATACGCAGTATTTT.

The chain combines TRBV29-1 with TRBJ1-1; no definite D call. CDR3 length: 13 residues. Trimming removed 0 bases at V and 4 bases at J, with 9 bases between. Germline V gene data show CDR1 as SQVTM and CDR2 as ANQGSEA. The CDR3: CSVEEGIGTEAFF. CDR3 nucleotides: TGCAGCGTTGAAGAAGGGATTGGCACTGAAGCTTTCTTT.

The chain combines TRBV15 with TRBJ1-1; D is undetermined. Trimming left V 3 bases short and J 3 bases short, with 14 bases between. This CDR3 region has 15 residues. The germline V gene encodes CDR1 LNHNV and CDR2 YYDKDF (reference sequence). The CDR3 here is CATSRHDLPDTEAFF. As DNA, the CDR3 is TGTGCCACCAGCAGGCATGACCTCCCGGACACTGAAGCTTTCTTT. The full variable domain, with the rest looked up from reference TRBV15 and TRBJ1-1, is DAMVIQNPRYQVTQFGKPVTLSCSQTLNHNVMYWYQQKSSQAPKLLFHYYDKDFNNEADTPDNFQSRRPNTSFCFLDIRSPGLGDTAMYLCATSRHDLPDTEAFFGQGTRLTVV.

The chain couples TRBV28 to TRBJ2-1; 10 bases line up with TRBD2. Germline V gene data show CDR1 as MDHEN and CDR2 as SYDVKM. The CDR3 totals 16 residues. With 4 bases clipped from V and 4 bases from J, the junction kept 7 bases outside the gene matches. The CDR3 spells CASSSTKRGGYNEQFF. The CDR3 bases are TGTGCCAGCAGTTCAACAAAGCGGGGGGGATACAATGAGCAGTTCTTC.

J is TRBJ1-3 and V is TRBV11-2, with D unresolved. Trimming took 5 bases from V and 0 from J, leaving 8 bases between them. The length of the CDR3 is 14 residues. The germline V gene has CDR1 SGHAT and CDR2 FQNNGV. DNA of the CDR3: TGTGCCAGCAGCCTCGGAAGCTCTGGAAACACCATATATTTT. This gives the protein CASSLGSSGNTIYF.

The chain carries TRBV5-1 and TRBJ1-1; the D is unclear. Germline lookup yields CDR1 SGHRS and CDR2 YFSETQ. The V end was cut by 4 bases, the J end by 0 bases, with 10 bases between. The CDR3 is made up of 14 amino acids. CDR3 amino acids: CASSLRAMNTEAFF. The CDR3, as DNA: TGCGCCAGCAGCCTCCGGGCCATGAACACTGAAGCTTTCTTT.

The J gene is TRBJ1-2, the V gene TRBV6-5, with 9 bases lining up with TRBD1. CDR3 length: 13 residues. V dropped 2 bases and J dropped 6; count of bases not matched to a gene: 1. From germline, CDR1 is MNHEY and CDR2 SVGAGI. The CDR3 nucleotides read TGTGCCAGCAGTTACCGACAGGGGGATGGCTACACCTTC. Protein sequence: CASSYRQGDGYTF.

V and J are TRBV5-6 and TRBJ2-5, with 10 positions matching TRBD2. Germline assignment: CDR1 SGHDT and CDR2 YYEEEE. Trimming removed 0 bases from V and 4 bases from J; junction bases left unmatched: 6. There are 16 residues in the CDR3. The CDR3 is CASSLAVAGGLETQYF. Written as DNA, the CDR3 is TGTGCCAGCAGCTTGGCGGTAGCGGGGGGCCTAGAGACCCAGTACTTC.

This clone appeared a single time. The V call is TRBV2, the J call TRBJ1-2, with D perhaps TRBD1 (5 bases). V was clipped by 6 bases and J by 1 base, with 18 bases between them. This CDR3 contains 16 residues. Germline V gene sequence: CDR1 SNHLY, CDR2 FYNNEI. The CDR3 loop is CASRKDSTQINYGYTF. CDR3 in DNA: TGTGCCAGCAGGAAAGACAGTACCCAGATTAACTATGGCTACACCTTC. Variable domain in full (rest from reference TRBV2 and TRBJ1-2): EPEVTQTPSHQVTQMGQEVILRCVPISNHLYFYWYRQILGQKVEFLVSFYNNEISEKSEIFDDQFSVERPDGSNFTLKIRSTKLEDSAMYFCASRKDSTQINYGYTFGSGTRLTVV.

In DNA, the CDR3 is TGTGCCATCAGCCGTAGCGGGGTAGAGAACTATGGCTACACCTTC. Its protein product is CAISRSGVENYGYTF. The chain carries TRBV10-3 and TRBJ1-2, with no clear D. This CDR3 is built from 15 residues. V lost 6 bases and J lost 2, with 16 bases in between. Germline V gene data show CDR1 as ENHRY and CDR2 as SYGVKD.

V and J are TRBV5-1 and TRBJ1-4; D perhaps matches TRBD1 (6 bases). Per the germline V gene, CDR1 is SGHRS and CDR2 is YFSETQ. The V end was cut by 0 bases, the J end by 6 bases, with 18 bases between. CDR3 size: 17 residues. CDR3 sequence (DNA): TGCGCCAGCAGCTTGGGCCCCGAGGGGGGTGCAGATGAAAAACTGTTTTTT. Its translation is CASSLGPEGGADEKLFF.

This chain links TRBV30 with TRBJ2-3, with TRBD2 identical over 9 bases. V lost 3 bases to trimming and J lost 3 bases; unmatched junction nucleotides: 7. Germline V gene data show CDR1 as GTSNPN and CDR2 as SVGIG (reference sequence). The CDR3 sequence is 15 residues long. The CDR3 DNA reads as TGTGCCTGGAGGTTGGCGGGGGGGCAGACAGATACGCAGTATTTT. Translated: CAWRLAGGQTDTQYF.

The V gene is TRBV28, the J gene TRBJ1-5, with 10 bases fitting TRBD1. Trimming took 7 bases from V and 7 from J; bases not matched to a gene: 13. CDR1 and CDR2 from the germline V gene are MDHEN and SYDVKM. CDR3 length: 16 residues. This CDR3 reads CASTPFGTGVTQPQHF. The CDR3 DNA sequence: TGTGCCAGCACCCCATTCGGGACAGGGGTCACACAGCCCCAGCATTTT.

V is TRBV7-9 and J is TRBJ1-2; D gene unclear. This CDR3 is 14 amino acids long. The germline gives CDR1 SEHNR, CDR2 FQNEAQ (reference sequence). V was shortened by 1 base and J by 7 bases, with 13 bases between the two germline ends. The chain's CDR3 is CASSLGQAFSGYTF. The CDR3 DNA follows: TGTGCCAGCAGCTTAGGCCAGGCATTTAGTGGCTACACCTTC. Variable domain in full (rest from reference TRBV7-9 and TRBJ1-2): DTGVSQNPRHKITKRGQNVTFRCDPISEHNRLYWYRQTLGQGPEFLTYFQNEAQLEKSRLLSDRFSAERPKGSFSTLEIQRTEQGDSAMYLCASSLGQAFSGYTFGSGTRLTVV.

The V and J genes are TRBV29-1 and TRBJ2-7, with D uncertain. The CDR3 has 13 amino acids. CDR1 is SQVTM and CDR2 is ANQGSEA in the germline V gene. The ends were cut back, 7 bases at V and 2 bases at J, with 15 bases in the middle. Here the CDR3 reads CSGPSLPPYEQYF. DNA of the CDR3: TGCAGCGGCCCGTCCTTACCCCCCTACGAGCAGTACTTC.

V usage is TRBV10-1 and J usage is TRBJ1-1; D uncertain. The V and J ends lost 3 bases and 1 base respectively, with 9 bases between them. Germline V gene lookup returns CDR1 WNHNN and CDR2 SYGVQD (reference sequence). The CDR3 is made up of 14 amino acids. CDR3 loop: CASSDRPPNTEAFF. In nucleotides, the CDR3 is TGCGCCAGCAGTGACCGGCCCCCGAACACTGAAGCTTTCTTT.

The chain uses TRBV7-2 and TRBJ2-1, with 9 bases identical to TRBD2. V was clipped by 5 bases and J by 4 bases; unmatched bases: 12. Germline loops: CDR1 SGHTA, CDR2 FQGNSA. The CDR3 spans 17 residues. The CDR3 here is CASSPNAGSGGYNEQFF. CDR3 coding DNA: TGTGCCAGCAGCCCCAACGCAGGTAGCGGGGGATACAATGAGCAGTTCTTC.

The chain uses TRBV5-6 and TRBJ1-2; no reliable D call. In germline, CDR1 is SGHDT, CDR2 YYEEEE. CDR3 size: 15 residues. The V end lost 2 bases, the J end lost 1 base, and 12 bases lay between the germline ends. This CDR3 reads CASSFLSSRNYGYTF. Written as DNA, the CDR3 is TGTGCCAGCAGCTTCCTCAGCAGCCGTAACTATGGCTACACCTTC. Based on the CDR3 plus reference TRBV5-6 and TRBJ1-2, the full variable domain is DAGVTQSPTHLIKTRGQQVTLRCSPKSGHDTVSWYQQALGQGPQFIFQYYEEEERQRGNFPDRFSGHQFPNYSSELNVNALLLGDSALYLCASSFLSSRNYGYTFGSGTRLTVV.

The J gene is TRBJ2-3, the V gene TRBV9; TRBD2 matches 9 bases. The CDR3 loop spans 18 amino acids. Germline assignment: CDR1 SGDLS and CDR2 YYNGEE. J was trimmed by 6 bases and V by 0 bases; bases with no gene match: 14. The CDR3: CASSVDRSSAGGFDTQYF. CDR3 DNA sequence: TGTGCCAGCAGCGTAGACCGGAGTTCGGCGGGGGGGTTCGATACGCAGTATTTT.

This sequence joins TRBV6-6 and TRBJ1-4; D call uncertain. Trimming pared 3 bases from V and 5 bases from J, leaving 13 bases between. Germline CDR1 reads MNHNY; CDR2 reads SVGAGI (reference sequence). The CDR3 contains 15 residues. In DNA form, the CDR3 reads TGTGCCAGCAGTTATCAGAGTCATGGGAATGAAAAACTGTTTTTT. Protein: CASSYQSHGNEKLFF.

The chain employs TRBV12-5 and TRBJ1-1; D uncertain. Per the germline V gene, CDR1 is LGHNT and CDR2 is FRNRAP. This CDR3 has 13 residues. Trimming left V 6 bases short and J 2 bases short, with 10 bases between. In nucleotides, the CDR3 is TGTGCTAGTGGGTACGAGAGCAACACTGAAGCTTTCTTT. It yields the protein CASGYESNTEAFF.

The rearrangement links TRBV7-9 to TRBJ1-1, with TRBD1 matching 11 bases. V lost 8 bases and J lost 8; bases outside the gene matches: 16. This CDR3 has 16 amino acids. Per germline, CDR1 SEHNR and CDR2 FQNEAQ (reference sequence). DNA for the CDR3: TGTGCCAGCCCCACGGTGGCGGGACAGGGGGGGATCGAAGCTTTCTTT. Translating it yields CASPTVAGQGGIEAFF.